The next 2 T cell receptor beta chains were all read from a single sample in a study of blood T cell repertoires in COVID-19. Libraries were prepared by immunoSEQ multiplex PCR; TCRdb keeps only in-frame clonotypes and omits some of them. The table lists over 130,000 clones, around 90% of them singletons. Sequenced sample: peripheral blood. The receptors here all came from a human donor with COVID-19, enrolled during active disease. The donor label of this sample is uncertain.

This sequence joins TRBV9 and TRBJ2-2; D is unclear. This CDR3 region has 16 residues. Germline V lookup: CDR1 SGDLS, CDR2 YYNGEE. V was pared by 0 bases and J by 0 bases, with 9 bases between. The CDR3 DNA reads as TGTGCCAGCAGCGTAGGAGCAGCGTCGAACACCGGGGAGCTGTTTTTT. It codes for CASSVGAASNTGELFF.

The chain links TRBV18 to TRBJ1-1, with D hard to call. The CDR3 consists of 15 residues. From germline, CDR1 is KGHSH and CDR2 LQKENI. The ends were cut back, 2 bases at V and 0 bases at J, with 10 bases in the middle. Written as DNA, the CDR3 is TGTGCCAGCTCACCAACTAACCACATGAACACTGAAGCTTTCTTT. It specifies CASSPTNHMNTEAFF.